This TCR beta chain emerged from a study of cytomegalovirus exposure and HLA in healthy donors. The primer mix had 60 Vbeta and 13 Jbeta primers. Profiling relied on immunoSEQ multiplex PCR, and the TCRdb table lists in-frame clones only, not all of them. The data contain some 130,000 clones, about 72% of them singletons. This CDR3 spans 14 amino acids. CDR1 is MDHEN, CDR2 SYDVKM, per germline. Trimming pared 7 bases from V and 2 bases from J, leaving 15 bases between. Sequencing used PBMCs. The chain employs TRBV28 and TRBJ2-7; possibly TRBD2 for D (5 bases). The sequence came from a female donor in good health and CMV-seronegative. CDR3 amino acids: CASKERLRTYEQYF. In nucleotides, the CDR3 is TGTGCCAGCAAAGAGCGGCTGAGAACCTACGAGCAGTACTTC.